These 13 T cell receptor beta chains originate from one sample sequenced in a study of shared clonotypes between healthy human individuals. CD45RO-negative, CCR7-selected cells formed the naive CD8 fraction, which excluded terminally differentiated effector memory CD45RA+ cells. Method: immunoSEQ multiplex PCR; TCRdb's copy keeps in-frame clones and lacks some. This sample carries around 640,000 clones, approximately 96% of them seen once, and the ten largest clones take more than 0.085%. The sequenced sample was naive CD8+ T cells sorted from blood. The receptors were sampled from a woman aged 30 to 39 in good health.

V gene TRBV4-1 combines with J gene TRBJ2-7, with 7 nucleotides matching TRBD1. Losses at the gene ends were 4 bases for V and 6 bases for J; bases not matched to a gene: 18. This CDR3 contains 17 residues. Looked up from germline, CDR1 is MGHRA and CDR2 is YSYEKL. The CDR3 nucleotides read TGCGCCAGCAGCCCTAGTTCGGCCCGACAGGGAAGGGGCGAGCAGTACTTC. Translation gives CASSPSSARQGRGEQYF.

This chain links TRBV9 with TRBJ2-7, with D possibly being TRBD1 or TRBD2 (5 bases each). This CDR3 has 15 residues. V was clipped by 3 bases and J by 2 bases, with 15 bases between them. Germline V CDR1 and CDR2: SGDLS, YYNGEE. DNA of the CDR3: TGTGCCAGCAGCGCCGGGGCCCTTAGACCCTACGAGCAGTACTTC. Protein: CASSAGALRPYEQYF. Variable domain in full (rest from reference TRBV9 and TRBJ2-7): DSGVTQTPKHLITATGQRVTLRCSPRSGDLSVYWYQQSLDQGLQFLIQYYNGEERAKGNILERFSAQQFPDLHSELNLSSLELGDSALYFCASSAGALRPYEQYFGPGTRLTVT.

The gene calls are TRBV9 and TRBJ2-3, with D perhaps matching TRBD2 (6 bases). This CDR3 is built from 16 residues. Germline V gene data show CDR1 as SGDLS and CDR2 as YYNGEE. The V gene lost 0 bases and the J gene lost 4 bases, with 15 bases spanning the gap. Here the CDR3 DNA reads TGTGCCAGCAGCGTAGATGGGCGGGACGGGGCAGATACGCAGTATTTT. It yields the protein CASSVDGRDGADTQYF.

This rearrangement joins TRBV5-1 to TRBJ2-7; 7 nucleotides match TRBD2. V lost 0 bases to trimming and J lost 0 bases; unmatched junction nucleotides: 3. The CDR3 is made up of 15 amino acids. CDR1 SGHRS and CDR2 YFSETQ come from the germline V gene. The CDR3 here is CASSLDGRHSYEQYF. As DNA, the CDR3 is TGCGCCAGCAGCTTGGACGGGAGGCACTCCTACGAGCAGTACTTC.

Comment on this clone: Other DNA sequences in this sample translate to the same CDR3. The V and J genes are TRBV9 and TRBJ2-5; D is unresolved. Trimming removed 0 bases from V and 4 bases from J, with 4 bases in between. In germline, CDR1 is SGDLS, CDR2 YYNGEE. The CDR3 length is 12 residues. As DNA, the CDR3 is TGTGCCAGCAGCGTAGCGGGAGAGACCCAGTACTTC. This gives the protein CASSVAGETQYF.

CDR3 residues: CASSLGRGLEKLFF. Written as DNA, the CDR3 is TGCGCCAGCAGCCTGGGACGGGGGTTAGAAAAACTGTTTTTT. V usage is TRBV5-1 and J usage is TRBJ1-4, with D perhaps matching TRBD1 (5 bases). V was shortened by 4 bases and J by 8 bases, with 15 bases between the two germline ends. The CDR3 sequence is 14 residues long. CDR1 is SGHRS, CDR2 YFSETQ, per germline.

The J gene is TRBJ2-7, the V gene TRBV6-1; TRBD2 aligns across 7 bases. With V trimmed by 6 bases and J by 6 bases, 14 bases remained unmatched. Germline V lookup: CDR1 MNHNS, CDR2 SASEGT. The CDR3 is 15 residues long. The CDR3: CASRGFSGPLGEQYF. DNA for the CDR3: TGTGCCAGCAGGGGGTTTAGCGGGCCGCTTGGCGAGCAGTACTTC.

V gene TRBV5-5 combines with J gene TRBJ2-2; D gene uncertain. The CDR3 consists of 12 residues. The ends were cut back, 4 bases at V and 6 bases at J, with 7 bases in the middle. CDR1 and CDR2 from the germline V gene are SGHKS and YYEKEE (reference sequence). CDR3 nucleotides: TGTGCCAGCAGCAGCCGGCCCGGGGAGCTGTTTTTT. Translated, it gives CASSSRPGELFF.

The chain uses TRBV2 and TRBJ2-7; no clear D. The germline V and J ends were trimmed by 4 bases and 0 bases, with 22 bases remaining between them. Germline V CDR1 and CDR2: SNHLY, FYNNEI. This CDR3 contains 18 residues. The CDR3 loop reads CASSALPYSSASSYEQYF. CDR3 in DNA: TGTGCCAGCAGTGCCCTGCCGTACAGTTCAGCAAGCTCCTACGAGCAGTACTTC.

The chain couples TRBV27 to TRBJ2-7, with a possible D match to TRBD1 (6 bases). V lost 5 bases to trimming and J lost 4 bases, with 15 bases between them. CDR3 size: 14 residues. From germline, CDR1 is MNHEY and CDR2 SMNVEV (reference sequence). The CDR3 reads CASSLRDTSYEQYF. For the CDR3, the DNA is TGTGCCAGCAGTCTCCGGGACACTTCATACGAGCAGTACTTC.

The chain uses TRBV11-2 and TRBJ1-2; D not resolved. V was clipped by 5 bases and J by 4 bases, with 5 bases between them. Germline V gives CDR1 SGHAT, CDR2 FQNNGV. This CDR3 region has 11 residues. In DNA, the CDR3 is TGTGCCAGCAGCACGTCCTATGGCTACACCTTC. This translates into CASSTSYGYTF.

V is TRBV18 and J is TRBJ2-3; D might be TRBD2 (6 bases). Germline V gene data show CDR1 as KGHSH and CDR2 as LQKENI. V lost 8 bases and J lost 0, with 15 bases in between. The CDR3 totals 15 residues. The CDR3 loop is CASTSSDTSTDTQYF. The CDR3 bases are TGTGCCAGCACCTCTAGCGACACTAGCACAGATACGCAGTATTTT.

The CDR3 DNA reads TGTGCCAGCAGTCCAGGGGGAACTGGAAACACCATATATTTT. Its protein is CASSPGGTGNTIYF. This chain connects TRBV28 to TRBJ1-3, with 7 bases that match TRBD1. Germline V lookup: CDR1 MDHEN, CDR2 SYDVKM. Trimming cost V 5 bases and J 2 bases; bases outside gene matches: 3. CDR3 length: 14 amino acids.